This TCR beta chain derives from a study of blood T cell repertoires in COVID-19. Clones were read by immunoSEQ multiplex PCR, and TCRdb kept only the in-frame ones, dropping some. The table lists approximately 200,000 clones, 75% to 90% of them singletons. In terms of age and location, participants ranged from roughly 18 to 89 years and lived in 24 US areas. Looked up from germline, CDR1 is MDHEN and CDR2 is SYDVKM. V shed 3 bases and J 11 bases; nucleotides not matched to a gene: 21. The CDR3 extends over 17 amino acids. Sequencing was done on a sample of PBMCs or T cells enriched from blood (not recorded which). The chain couples TRBV28 to TRBJ1-1; 7 bases agree with TRBD1. The sequence was obtained from a woman younger than 45 who had been exposed to COVID-19. CDR3 bases: TGTGCCAGCAGTTTTTTAGCACTTAAACGACAGGGAGATGTTGCTTTCTTT. Translation: CASSFLALKRQGDVAFF.